The 26 T cell receptor beta chains in this list originate from one sample, sequenced in a study of T cells in Graves' hyperthyroidism and ophthalmopathy. RNA transcripts yielded amplified TCR beta CDR3 regions. HTBI primers were employed in a first-round RT-PCR of the TCR CDR3. TCRdb re-derived calls from the multiplex PCR reads in MiXCR, one entry per CDR3 protein. The sample lists around 600,000 distinct CDR3 sequences; 16% were seen once. Sequencing input: blood. These receptors came from a woman in her thirties or forties with Graves' ophthalmopathy.

This rearrangement joins TRBV7-3 to TRBJ2-5; 8 bases align to TRBD2. With V trimmed by 4 bases and J by 4 bases, 5 bases remained unmatched. CDR1 and CDR2 from the germline V gene are SGHTA and FQGTGA. The CDR3 contains 14 residues. CDR3 sequence reads: CASSYGTRRETQYF. The CDR3 DNA sequence: TGTGCCAGCAGCTACGGGACTAGGCGAGAGACCCAGTACTTC.

The chain uses TRBV4-1 and TRBJ2-2, with 7 nucleotides matching TRBD1. The length of the CDR3 is 16 residues. Germline CDR1 is MGHRA and CDR2 is YSYEKL. V was clipped by 3 bases and J by 2 bases; unmatched bases: 6. The CDR3 region is CASSQIRQGNTGELFF. The CDR3 coding sequence is TGCGCCAGCAGCCAGATCAGACAGGGAAACACCGGGGAGCTGTTTTTT.

The rearrangement joins TRBV20-1 to TRBJ1-2; D remains unclear. This CDR3 region has 12 residues. Trimming took 3 bases from V and 5 from J, leaving 10 bases between them. The germline V gene encodes CDR1 DFQATT and CDR2 SNEGSKA (reference sequence). The CDR3 DNA reads TGCAGTGCTAGGGACCTAACATATGGCTACACCTTC. Amino acid sequence: CSARDLTYGYTF.

A few counts support this clonotype. This chain joins TRBV30 and TRBJ2-7; D is ambiguous. CDR3 length equals 12 residues. CDR1 is GTSNPN and CDR2 is SVGIG in the germline V gene (reference sequence). Trimming took 0 bases from V and 2 from J, leaving 5 bases between them. CDR3 sequence (DNA): TGTGCCTGGAGTGTGGGCACCTACGAGCAGTACTTC. It translates to CAWSVGTYEQYF.

CDR3 loop: CASSLVGTGVEKLFF. CDR3 nucleotides: TGTGCCAGCAGCTTAGTCGGGACAGGGGTTGAAAAACTGTTTTTT. V gene TRBV7-9 combines with J gene TRBJ1-4; 10 bases line up with TRBD1. This CDR3 has 15 residues. CDR1 is SEHNR and CDR2 is FQNEAQ in the germline V gene (reference sequence). V dropped 1 base and J dropped 7; count of bases not matched to a gene: 3.

This clonotype has a handful of counts. The rearrangement links TRBV20-1 to TRBJ2-7, with D possibly being TRBD1 (5 bases). The germline V gene encodes CDR1 DFQATT and CDR2 SNEGSKA (reference sequence). The CDR3 has 12 residues. Trimming left V 6 bases short and J 4 bases short, with 13 bases between. The CDR3 nucleotides are TGCAGTGCAACCGACAGAACGTACGAGCAGTACTTC. Its protein product is CSATDRTYEQYF.

A word on this clonotype: Mismatch with germline at one junction end may stem from a read error. V is TRBV2 and J is TRBJ2-5; D gene unclear. The CDR3 extends over 12 amino acids. The germline V gene has CDR1 SNHLY and CDR2 FYNNEI. The CDR3 coding sequence is TGTGCCAGCAATAGGGCAATAGAGATCCAGTACTTC. Residues: CASNRAIEIQYF.

Ten or more counts support this clonotype. This chain connects TRBV2 to TRBJ1-1, with 9 bases fitting TRBD1. V was clipped by 6 bases and J by 1 base; unmatched bases: 6. CDR3 size: 15 residues. CDR1 is SNHLY, CDR2 FYNNEI, per germline. CDR3 region: CASRPGQGGNTEAFF. DNA for the CDR3: TGTGCCAGCAGACCGGGACAGGGTGGGAACACTGAAGCTTTCTTT.

This clonotype was recorded a few times. The CDR3 bases are TGCGCCCCCTGGGGGTTGGCTTTCTTT. It is translated as CAPWGLAFF. This chain links TRBV5-1 with TRBJ1-1, with D perhaps matching TRBD1 (5 bases). V dropped 10 bases and J dropped 11 bases, with 12 bases sitting between them. CDR3 length equals 9 residues. Germline loops: CDR1 SGHRS, CDR2 YFSETQ.

This clonotype occurred a few times. V is TRBV5-6 and J is TRBJ2-7; TRBD1 matches 7 bases. CDR3 size: 15 residues. Unmatched junction bases numbered 7, after V lost 3 bases and J lost 1 base. Germline V CDR1 and CDR2: SGHDT, YYEEEE. CDR3 in DNA: TGTGCCAGCAGCTCGGCCAGACAGGGATCCTACGAGCAGTACTTC. It translates to CASSSARQGSYEQYF.

There are a few counts of this clonotype. The J gene is TRBJ2-7, the V gene TRBV29-1; 11 nucleotides align to TRBD2. From germline, CDR1 is SQVTM and CDR2 ANQGSEA. Trimming removed 8 bases from V and 3 bases from J; junction bases left unmatched: 21. The CDR3 runs to 18 residues. The DNA of the CDR3 is TGCAGCCCCCGAGGTACCGGGACTAGCGGCTTGAGGAGCTACGAGCAGTACTTC. Translation gives CSPRGTGTSGLRSYEQYF.

This clonotype was seen many times. The chain uses TRBV4-1 and TRBJ2-1; 8 bases are shared with TRBD2. J lost 6 bases, V lost 4 bases, and 11 bases had no gene match. The CDR3 has 16 residues. Germline lookup yields CDR1 MGHRA and CDR2 YSYEKL. The CDR3 DNA follows: TGCGCCAGCAGCCTAGATGAGGGGACTAGGGTCAATGAGCAGTTCTTC. Translated: CASSLDEGTRVNEQFF.

V gene TRBV5-1 combines with J gene TRBJ1-3; D is perhaps TRBD1 (6 bases). Trimming stripped 0 bases from V and 3 bases from J, with 16 bases between. The germline gives CDR1 SGHRS, CDR2 YFSETQ. There are 17 residues in the CDR3. DNA of the CDR3: TGCGCCAGCAGCTTGGGGACAGACTATACATTTGGAAACACCATATATTTT. Protein product: CASSLGTDYTFGNTIYF. The full variable domain, in which reference TRBV5-1 and TRBJ1-3 provide the parts outside the CDR3, is KAGVTQTPRYLIKTRGQQVTLSCSPISGHRSVSWYQQTPGQGLQFLFEYFSETQRNKGNFPGRFSGRQFSNSRSEMNVSTLELGDSALYLCASSLGTDYTFGNTIYFGEGSWLTVV.

This clonotype occurred many times. V usage is TRBV12-3 or TRBV12-4 and J usage is TRBJ2-7; D call uncertain. CDR3 length: 11 residues. V was shortened by 2 bases and J by 6 bases, with 5 bases between the two germline ends. CDR3 amino acids: CASSLNFEQYF. DNA of the CDR3: TGTGCCAGCAGTTTAAACTTCGAGCAGTACTTC.

Only a few counts were recorded for this clonotype. This chain joins TRBV30 and TRBJ2-3; 8 bases line up with TRBD1. CDR1 is GTSNPN and CDR2 is SVGIG in the germline V gene (reference sequence). This CDR3 is built from 13 residues. Trimming at V came to 6 bases and at J to 4 bases, leaving 6 bases not matched to a gene. CDR3 residues: CACIDRGSDTQYF. Written as DNA, the CDR3 is TGTGCCTGTATAGACAGGGGATCAGATACGCAGTATTTT.

The table lists this clonotype with a few counts. The J gene is TRBJ2-7, the V gene TRBV5-1, with a weak D call TRBD1 (6 bases). The germline V and J ends were trimmed by 4 bases and 5 bases, with 19 bases remaining between them. The CDR3 spans 15 residues. Germline V gives CDR1 SGHRS, CDR2 YFSETQ. This CDR3 is CASSRPSGQLNEQYF. The CDR3 DNA sequence: TGCGCCAGCAGCCGCCCATCAGGACAGTTGAACGAGCAGTACTTC.

This clonotype was found a few times. This chain connects TRBV18 to TRBJ1-5, with a weak D call TRBD1 (5 bases). From germline, CDR1 is KGHSH and CDR2 LQKENI. The germline V and J ends were trimmed by 3 bases and 3 bases, with 9 bases remaining between them. The CDR3 is 14 amino acids. This CDR3 reads CASSPTDTNQPQHF. CDR3 DNA sequence: TGTGCCAGCTCACCTACGGACACCAATCAGCCCCAGCATTTT.

This chain links TRBV29-1 with TRBJ1-1; 7 nucleotides agree with TRBD1. Trimming cost V 5 bases and J 8 bases; bases outside gene matches: 8. The CDR3 extends over 12 amino acids. Per germline, CDR1 SQVTM and CDR2 ANQGSEA. In nucleotides, the CDR3 is TGCAGCGTTCGCATCTCAGGGGGGGAAGCTTTCTTT. This gives the protein CSVRISGGEAFF.

This clonotype was observed a handful of times. The chain combines TRBV19 with TRBJ2-3; 8 nucleotides line up with TRBD1. V dropped 6 bases and J dropped 1; count of bases not matched to a gene: 3. This CDR3 comprises 14 residues. CDR1 LNHDA and CDR2 SQIVND come from the germline V gene (reference sequence). CDR3 nucleotides: TGTGCCAGTAGGGACAGGGTGGGCACAGATACGCAGTATTTT. Translation: CASRDRVGTDTQYF.

The chain uses TRBV5-6 and TRBJ1-1; 8 nucleotides match TRBD1. The CDR3 length is 16 residues. Germline values: CDR1 SGHDT, CDR2 YYEEEE. V shed 2 bases, J shed 4 bases, and the junction held 10 bases outside the gene matches. The CDR3 nucleotides are TGTGCCAGCAGCTTTGGACAGGGAGGGGTTAGCACTGAAGCTTTCTTT. Its protein product is CASSFGQGGVSTEAFF.

In its sample, this clonotype was seen many times. The chain recombines TRBV27 with TRBJ2-3; D is perhaps TRBD2 (6 bases). V shed 5 bases and J shed 5 bases, with 14 bases lying between them. This CDR3 region has 14 residues. The germline gives CDR1 MNHEY, CDR2 SMNVEV (reference sequence). CDR3 sequence: CASSLRLGLDTQYF. CDR3 nucleotides: TGTGCCAGCAGTCTACGACTAGGATTAGATACGCAGTATTTT.

This chain links TRBV20-1 with TRBJ2-5; 8 bases agree with TRBD2. The CDR3 runs to 16 residues. CDR1 DFQATT and CDR2 SNEGSKA come from the germline V gene (reference sequence). The V segment lost 4 bases and the J segment 0 bases; nucleotides outside the gene matches: 10. CDR3 coding DNA: TGCAGTGCTAAAAACGGGAGGGCCCCAAACCAAGAGACCCAGTACTTC. This codes for CSAKNGRAPNQETQYF.

Ten or more counts support this clonotype. The genes are TRBV29-1 and TRBJ1-6; a possible D gene is TRBD1 (6 bases). V was clipped by 5 bases and J by 10 bases, with 15 bases between them. The germline gives CDR1 SQVTM, CDR2 ANQGSEA. The CDR3 has 13 amino acids. The CDR3 loop reads CSVRQGRRSPLHF. CDR3 nucleotides: TGCAGCGTTAGGCAGGGGAGACGGTCACCCCTCCACTTT.

This chain uses TRBV2 with TRBJ1-2; D is uncertain. CDR3 size: 11 residues. Trimming cost V 6 bases and J 4 bases, with 6 bases left between them. Germline loops: CDR1 SNHLY, CDR2 FYNNEI. The CDR3 DNA sequence: TGTGCCAGCAGACCCAGCTATGGCTACACCTTC. Translated, it gives CASRPSYGYTF.

This clonotype has more than one count but fewer than ten. The chain carries TRBV4-2 and TRBJ1-1; D possibly corresponds to TRBD1 (5 bases). The CDR3 has 15 amino acids. CDR1 is LGHNA and CDR2 is YNFKEQ in the germline V gene. V was clipped by 5 bases and J by 2 bases, with 15 bases between them. Here the CDR3 reads CASSTPGPPNTEAFF. The CDR3 DNA reads as TGTGCCAGCAGCACACCAGGGCCTCCTAACACTGAAGCTTTCTTT.

Concerning this clonotype: A much larger clone lies a single base off, so this may be a read error. The gene calls are TRBV18 and TRBJ2-1, with D maybe TRBD2 (5 bases). The CDR3 totals 16 residues. The germline V gene has CDR1 KGHSH and CDR2 LQKENI. V was clipped by 2 bases and J by 9 bases, with 20 bases between them. CDR3 bases: TGTGCCAGCTCACCAATGTTAGGGTCGAGGGTCGGTGAGCAGTTCTTC. Translating it yields CASSPMLGSRVGEQFF. The full variable domain, with the rest looked up from reference TRBV18 and TRBJ2-1, is NAGVMQNPRHLVRRRGQEARLRCSPMKGHSHVYWYRQLPEEGLKFMVYLQKENIIDESGMPKERFSAEFPKEGPSILRIQQVVRGDSAAYFCASSPMLGSRVGEQFFGPGTRLTVL.